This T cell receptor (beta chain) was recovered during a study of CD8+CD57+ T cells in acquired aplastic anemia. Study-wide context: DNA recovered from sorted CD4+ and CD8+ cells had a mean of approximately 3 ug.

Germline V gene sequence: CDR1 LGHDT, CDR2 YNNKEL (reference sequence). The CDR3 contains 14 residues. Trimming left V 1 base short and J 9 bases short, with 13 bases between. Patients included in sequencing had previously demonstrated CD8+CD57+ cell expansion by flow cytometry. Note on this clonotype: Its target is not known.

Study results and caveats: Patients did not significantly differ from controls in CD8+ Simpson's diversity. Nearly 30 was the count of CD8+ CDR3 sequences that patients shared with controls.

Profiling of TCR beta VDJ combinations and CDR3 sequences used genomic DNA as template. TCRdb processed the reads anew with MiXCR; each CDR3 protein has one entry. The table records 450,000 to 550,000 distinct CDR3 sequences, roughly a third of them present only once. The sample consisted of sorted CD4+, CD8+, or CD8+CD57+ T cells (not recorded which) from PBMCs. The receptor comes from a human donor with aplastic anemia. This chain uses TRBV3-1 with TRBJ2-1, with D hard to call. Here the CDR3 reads CASSQVPLRSEQFF. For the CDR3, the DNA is TGTGCCAGCAGCCAAGTTCCCCTACGGAGTGAGCAGTTCTTC.